The sequence of this T cell receptor (beta chain) was determined in a study of beta chain features in type 1 diabetes. Every bit of the isolated RNA underwent reverse transcription, so sequencing read expressed TCRB transcripts. Profiled with immunoSEQ multiplex PCR; TCRdb holds only in-frame clones, not every one. The top ten hold around 0.05% of the sample, which has around 250,000 clones, about 70% seen once. Via the markers CD45RO/CCR7/CD25/CD127/CD95/CD27, stem cell-like memory, regulatory, central memory and naive CD4+ cells were sorted. CDR1 and CDR2 from the germline V gene are WNHNN and SYGVQD (reference sequence). This CDR3 spans 11 amino acids. Trimming left V 4 bases short and J 4 bases short, with 3 bases between.

This rearrangement joins TRBV10-1 to TRBJ2-3; D is ambiguous. The sequence derives from a man aged 25 to 40 in good health. What was sequenced was naive CD4+ T cells from blood. CDR3 in amino acids: CASSAADTQYF. The CDR3 nucleotides read TGCGCCAGCAGTGCGGCAGATACGCAGTATTTT.